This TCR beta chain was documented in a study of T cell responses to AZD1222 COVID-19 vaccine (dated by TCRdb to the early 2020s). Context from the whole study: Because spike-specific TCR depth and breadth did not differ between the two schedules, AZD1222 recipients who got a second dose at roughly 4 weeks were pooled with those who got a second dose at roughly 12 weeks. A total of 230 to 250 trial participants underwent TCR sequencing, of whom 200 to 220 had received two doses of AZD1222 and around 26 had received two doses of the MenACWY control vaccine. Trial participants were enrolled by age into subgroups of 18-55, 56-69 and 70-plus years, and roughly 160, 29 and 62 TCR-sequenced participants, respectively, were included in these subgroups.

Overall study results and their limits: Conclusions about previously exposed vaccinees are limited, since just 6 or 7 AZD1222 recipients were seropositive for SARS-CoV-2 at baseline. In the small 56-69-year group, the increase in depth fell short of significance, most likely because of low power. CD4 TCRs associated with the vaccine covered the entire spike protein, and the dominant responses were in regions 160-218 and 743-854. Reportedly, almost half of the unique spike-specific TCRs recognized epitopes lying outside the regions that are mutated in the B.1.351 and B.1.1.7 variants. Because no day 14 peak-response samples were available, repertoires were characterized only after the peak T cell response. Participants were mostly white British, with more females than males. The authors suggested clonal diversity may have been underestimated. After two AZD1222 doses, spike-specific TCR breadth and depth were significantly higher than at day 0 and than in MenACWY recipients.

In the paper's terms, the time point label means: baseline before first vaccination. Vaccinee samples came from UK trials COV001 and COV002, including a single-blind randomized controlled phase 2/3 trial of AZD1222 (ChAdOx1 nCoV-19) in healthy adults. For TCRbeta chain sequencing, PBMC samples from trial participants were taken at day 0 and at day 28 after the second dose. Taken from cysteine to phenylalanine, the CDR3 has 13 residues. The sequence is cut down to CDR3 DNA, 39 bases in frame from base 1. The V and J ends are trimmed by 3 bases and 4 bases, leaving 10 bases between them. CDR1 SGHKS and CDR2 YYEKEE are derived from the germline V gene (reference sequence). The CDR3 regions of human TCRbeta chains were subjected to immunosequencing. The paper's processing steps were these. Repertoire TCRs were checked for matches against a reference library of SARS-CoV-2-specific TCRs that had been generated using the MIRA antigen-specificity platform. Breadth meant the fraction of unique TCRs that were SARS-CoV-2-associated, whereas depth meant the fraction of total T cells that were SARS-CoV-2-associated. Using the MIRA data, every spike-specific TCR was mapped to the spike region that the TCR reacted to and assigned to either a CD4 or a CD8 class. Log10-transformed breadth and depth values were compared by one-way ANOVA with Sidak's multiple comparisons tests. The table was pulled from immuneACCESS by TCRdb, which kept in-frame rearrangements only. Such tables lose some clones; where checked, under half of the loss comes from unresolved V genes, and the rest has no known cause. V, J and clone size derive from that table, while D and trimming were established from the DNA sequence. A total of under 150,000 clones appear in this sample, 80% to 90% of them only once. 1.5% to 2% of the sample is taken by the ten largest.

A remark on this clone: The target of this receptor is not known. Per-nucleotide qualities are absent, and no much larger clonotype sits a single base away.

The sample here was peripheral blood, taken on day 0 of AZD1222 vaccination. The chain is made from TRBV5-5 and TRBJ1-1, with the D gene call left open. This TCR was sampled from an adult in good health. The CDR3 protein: CASSSGRITEAFF. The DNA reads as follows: TGTGCCAGCAGCTCCGGACGGATCACTGAAGCTTTCTTT.